This entry concerns a single T cell receptor beta chain. This entry comes from a study of T-cell memory formation after mild COVID-19. From 5'RACE with constant-segment primers came TCR alpha and TCR beta cDNA libraries that carried sample barcodes and UMIs. TCRdb re-called the 5' RACE reads with MiXCR, one entry per CDR3 protein. Among about 150,000 distinct CDR3 sequences listed, around 21% were seen once. CDR3 length equals 16 residues. The germline V gene has CDR1 SGHRS and CDR2 YFSETQ. With 0 bases clipped from V and 6 bases from J, the junction kept 8 bases outside the gene matches. Sequenced sample: PBMCs or a T cell subset sorted from them (not recorded which). The rearrangement joins TRBV5-1 to TRBJ1-2; 10 nucleotides agree with TRBD1. The clonotype was recovered from an adult woman who had mild COVID-19 (a few samples of this study predate the infection). Cell type and time point are not known. DNA of the CDR3: TGCGCCAGCAGCTTGGCAGGGACAGGGGAGAGGAATGGCTACACCTTC. Translating it yields CASSLAGTGERNGYTF.